These T cell receptor beta chains were read from a single sample in a study of T cell responses to AZD1222 COVID-19 vaccine. TCRdb's table, derived via immunoSEQ multiplex PCR, lists solely in-frame clones and lacks some. The data contain roughly 270,000 clones, around 93% of them singletons. The sample was peripheral blood, taken 28 days after the second AZD1222 dose. The receptors derive from an adult who received the AZD1222 COVID-19 vaccine. Each CDR3 is given with its conserved first and last residue. A D gene is named only where the DNA matches it firmly. Rows may omit the clone size; those that give it use once, few, many or a size class.

clone_size	d_call	v_call	j_call	cdr3_nt	cdr3_aa
once	-	TRBV20-1	TRBJ2-7	TGCAGTGCTAGTTCTAGCCCCGACCGCGAGCAGTACTTC	CSASSSPDREQYF
once	TRBD2	TRBV27	TRBJ2-3	TGTGCCAGCAGTTGGGCGGGAGGGCCAGATACGCAGTATTTT	CASSWAGGPDTQYF
-	-	TRBV3-1/TRBV3-2	TRBJ1-1	TGTGCCAGCAGCCCCCACAGGGTCGGATGGACTGAAGCTTTCTTT	CASSPHRVGWTEAFF
-	-	TRBV6-5	TRBJ2-5	TGTGCCAGCAGTTACTTGGGGGACGGGGGCCGAGAGACCCAGTACTTC	CASSYLGDGGRETQYF
-	-	TRBV4-1	TRBJ1-5	TGCGCCAGCAGCCGTGGCGGGCCAGGCCGCAATCAGCCCCAGCATTTT	CASSRGGPGRNQPQHF
-	TRBD2	TRBV27	TRBJ2-7	TGTGCCAGCAGTTTATCAGGCCTAGCGGGGAGCTCCTACGAGCAGTACTTC	CASSLSGLAGSSYEQYF
-	-	TRBV4-1	TRBJ1-4	TGCGCCAGCAGTCCGGAGGGCGGGACACGGGAAAAACTGTTTTTT	CASSPEGGTREKLFF
-	-	TRBV21-1	TRBJ1-5	TGTGCCAGCAGCCCTGGTTACGGGACAAATCATCAGCCCCAGCATTTT	CASSPGYGTNHQPQHF
-	-	TRBV9	TRBJ1-1	TGTGCCAGCAGCGTAGGTGGTGGTACGGATGAAGCTTTCTTT	CASSVGGGTDEAFF
-	-	TRBV19	TRBJ1-5	TGTGCCAGCGATACGGGCAATCAGCCCCAGCATTTT	CASDTGNQPQHF
-	-	TRBV29-1	TRBJ2-2	TGCAGCGCCCCGGCCGCCACCGGGGAGCTGTTTTTT	CSAPAATGELFF
once	TRBD1	TRBV3-1/TRBV3-2	TRBJ1-5	TGTGCCAGCAGCCATGGACAGGGGAATCAGCCCCAGCATTTT	CASSHGQGNQPQHF
few	TRBD1	TRBV7-9	TRBJ1-1	TGTGCCAGCAGGCGTCGGACAGGGGACACTGAAGCTTTCTTT	CASRRRTGDTEAFF
-	-	TRBV5-1	TRBJ2-1	TGCGCCAGCAGCTTGGACGGGAACTCCTACAATGAGCAGTTCTTC	CASSLDGNSYNEQFF
-	-	TRBV7-9	TRBJ1-4	TGTGCCAGCAGCTTAGTGGGCAGCTTGATGGAAAAACTGTTTTTT	CASSLVGSLMEKLFF
-	TRBD1	TRBV7-2	TRBJ1-5	TGTGCCAGCAGCTTACAGGGGGCCGAGTTTCAGCCCCAGCATTTT	CASSLQGAEFQPQHF
-	TRBD1	TRBV27	TRBJ2-1	TGTGCCAGCAGACCTGACAGGGCCTCCTACAATGAGCAGTTCTTC	CASRPDRASYNEQFF
-	-	TRBV5-5	TRBJ1-3	TGTGCCAGCCGTGGTGGAAACACCATATATTTT	CASRGGNTIYF
-	-	TRBV5-6	TRBJ2-7	TGTGCCAGCAGCTTACCACTTCCCTACGAGCAGTACTTC	CASSLPLPYEQYF
-	TRBD2	TRBV7-9	TRBJ2-7	TGTGCCAGCAGCTTAGGGGTGCTAGCGGGAGGTACCACCTACGAGCAGTACTTC	CASSLGVLAGGTTYEQYF
-	-	TRBV24-1	TRBJ2-1	TGTGCCACCAGTGACCCCGGAGGGAGCTCCTACAATGAGCAGTTCTTC	CATSDPGGSSYNEQFF
few	TRBD1	TRBV27	TRBJ1-5	TGTGCCAGCAGACCGGGACAGATTAGCAATCAGCCCCAGCATTTT	CASRPGQISNQPQHF
-	-	TRBV9	TRBJ1-1	TGTGCCAGCAGCCCGGGCGGAGGCACTGAAGCTTTCTTT	CASSPGGGTEAFF
-	TRBD2	TRBV18	TRBJ2-1	TGTGCCAGCTCACCGCTAGCGGGGGGCTACAATGAGCAGTTCTTC	CASSPLAGGYNEQFF
-	TRBD2	TRBV4-3	TRBJ2-4	TGCGCCAGCAGCCAAGGTGCTAGCGGGAAAAACATTCAGTACTTC	CASSQGASGKNIQYF
-	-	TRBV19	TRBJ2-3	TGTGCCAGTAGTATTTTCCTCACAGATACGCAGTATTTT	CASSIFLTDTQYF
-	-	TRBV6-5	TRBJ2-2	TGTGCCTCATCAACCCGTGACACCGGGGAGCTGTTTTTT	CASSTRDTGELFF
-	TRBD1	TRBV28	TRBJ1-1	TGTGCCAGCAGTTCCCCCAGGGGGGGGCAGAACACTGAAGCTTTCTTT	CASSSPRGGQNTEAFF
-	-	TRBV12-5	TRBJ2-3	TGTGCTAGTGGCCAAGGGGGGGGGACAGATACGCAGTATTTT	CASGQGGGTDTQYF
-	-	TRBV4-1	TRBJ1-3	TGCGCCAGCAGCCAGGGGACAACCAACACCATATATTTT	CASSQGTTNTIYF
-	-	TRBV7-9	TRBJ1-6	TGTGCCAGCAGCTCATCGGGAACACCCCTCCACTTT	CASSSSGTPLHF
-	-	TRBV7-6	TRBJ2-7	TGTGCCAGCAGCACCCTCAGGGGAAATTCCTACGAGCAGTACTTC	CASSTLRGNSYEQYF
-	-	TRBV2	TRBJ2-2	TGTGCCAGCAGTGAAGGCGGGACCGGGGAGCTGTTTTTT	CASSEGGTGELFF
-	TRBD1	TRBV2	TRBJ1-5	TGTGCCAGCAACACAGGGGGCCTCAATCAGCCCCAGCATTTT	CASNTGGLNQPQHF
once	-	TRBV6-5	TRBJ2-3	TGTGCCAGCACCGACGGAACGGCACGAGATACGCAGTATTTT	CASTDGTARDTQYF
-	TRBD1	TRBV7-6	TRBJ1-1	TGTGCCAGCAGCCCGGGGACAGGGGGGTCCACTGAAGCTTTCTTT	CASSPGTGGSTEAFF
-	TRBD1	TRBV27	TRBJ2-5	TGTGCCAGCAGTCTAGACAGGGGGCGGCAAGAGACCCAGTACTTC	CASSLDRGRQETQYF
-	-	TRBV5-1	TRBJ1-2	TGCGCCAGCAGCTCACTGGACAGCCTCGCTCCCTATGGCTACACCTTC	CASSSLDSLAPYGYTF
once	-	TRBV18	TRBJ2-7	TGTGCCAGCTCACCCGGGACTTGGTACGAGCAGTACTTC	CASSPGTWYEQYF
once	-	TRBV5-6	TRBJ2-1	TGTGCCAGCAGCTTGGCCGGACCCAAACCTCCAGATGAGCAGTTCTTC	CASSLAGPKPPDEQFF
-	TRBD2	TRBV7-3	TRBJ2-2	TGTGCCAGCAGCTCCAGCGGGGGCTGGGCCGGGGAGCTGTTTTTT	CASSSSGGWAGELFF
few	-	TRBV18	TRBJ1-1	TGTGCCAGCTCACCAAACACAGAAACTGAAGCTTTCTTT	CASSPNTETEAFF
-	-	TRBV9	TRBJ2-1	TGTGCCAGCAGCGCCCTTGGGGTAGTTGGCTACAATGAGCAGTTCTTC	CASSALGVVGYNEQFF